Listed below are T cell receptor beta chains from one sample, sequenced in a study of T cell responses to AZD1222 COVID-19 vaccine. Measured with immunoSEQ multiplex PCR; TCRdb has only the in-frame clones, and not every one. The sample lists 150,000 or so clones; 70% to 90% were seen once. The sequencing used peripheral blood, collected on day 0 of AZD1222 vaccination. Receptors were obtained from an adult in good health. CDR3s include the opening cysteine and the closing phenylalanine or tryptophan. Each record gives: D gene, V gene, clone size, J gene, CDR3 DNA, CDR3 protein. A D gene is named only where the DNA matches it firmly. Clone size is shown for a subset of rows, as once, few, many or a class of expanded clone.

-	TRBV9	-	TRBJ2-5	TGTGCCAGCAGCGTAGCTACAGGGCAGGGACAAGAGACCCAGTACTTC	CASSVATGQGQETQYF
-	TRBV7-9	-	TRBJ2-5	TGTGCCAGCAGCTTAGCGTACGAGACCCAGTACTTC	CASSLAYETQYF
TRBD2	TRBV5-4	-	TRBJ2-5	TGTGCCAGCAGCGTGGGACTAGCGGGAGGTTTGGGGGAGACCCAGTACTTC	CASSVGLAGGLGETQYF
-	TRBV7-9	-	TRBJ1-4	TGTGCCAGCAGCTTGGCCGGGCCTGAAAAACTGTTTTTT	CASSLAGPEKLFF
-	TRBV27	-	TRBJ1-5	TGTGCCAGCGGGAAACTAGGTAGTGGTAATCAGCCCCAGCATTTT	CASGKLGSGNQPQHF
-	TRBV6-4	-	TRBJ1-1	TGTGCCAGCAGCCGGGGCCCTAACACTGAAGCTTTCTTT	CASSRGPNTEAFF
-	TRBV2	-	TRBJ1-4	TGTGCCAGCATCTCCATCCGGGGCACACGGGGGAAACTGTTTTTT	CASISIRGTRGKLFF
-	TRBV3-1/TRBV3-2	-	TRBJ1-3	TGTGCCAGCAGCCCCTATAGCAACTCTGGAAACACCATATATTTT	CASSPYSNSGNTIYF
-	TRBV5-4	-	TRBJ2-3	TGTGCCAGCGCCCGAGGGGGGGCGGCAGATACGCAGTATTTT	CASARGGAADTQYF
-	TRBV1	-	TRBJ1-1	TGCACCAGCAGCCAAGATGAGTATGATCGGGAAATGAACACTGAAGCTTTCTTT	CTSSQDEYDREMNTEAFF
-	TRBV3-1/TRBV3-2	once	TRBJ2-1	TGTGCCAGCAGTGTTCTAGGGACTGGACACAATGAGCAGTTCTTC	CASSVLGTGHNEQFF
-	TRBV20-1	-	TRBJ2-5	TGCAGTGCGAGTGCCAGCGCGGAGACCCAGTACTTC	CSASASAETQYF
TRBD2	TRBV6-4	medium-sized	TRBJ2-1	TGTGCCAGCAGTGTGGCTAGCGGGAGCCGACATGAGCAGTTCTTC	CASSVASGSRHEQFF
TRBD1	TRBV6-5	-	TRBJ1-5	TGTGCCAGCAGGATATTGGACAGGGACGGTCAGCCCCAGCATTTT	CASRILDRDGQPQHF
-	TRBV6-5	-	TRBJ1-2	TGTGTCAGCGGGAGGGGGGCTGGCTACACCTTC	CVSGRGAGYTF
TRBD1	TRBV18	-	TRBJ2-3	TGTGCCAGCTCACTTACTATTCGGGACAGCTTAAGCACAGATACGCAGTATTTT	CASSLTIRDSLSTDTQYF
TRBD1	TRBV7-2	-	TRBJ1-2	TGTGCCAGCAGCTTAGCGCAGGGGGCTAACTATGGCTACACCTTC	CASSLAQGANYGYTF
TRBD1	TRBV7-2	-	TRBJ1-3	TGTGCCAGCAGCCTCGACAGGGCTGGAAACACCATATATTTT	CASSLDRAGNTIYF
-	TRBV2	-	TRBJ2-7	TGTGCCAGCACGTTTCTGAGCGGAGCTTACGAGCAGTACTTC	CASTFLSGAYEQYF
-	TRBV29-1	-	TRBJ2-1	TGCAGCGCAAGCGACCCTCCCGGCAATGAGCAGTTCTTC	CSASDPPGNEQFF
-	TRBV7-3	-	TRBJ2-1	TGTGCCAGCAGCTTTGGGGGAGGAGGTAATGAGCAGTTCTTC	CASSFGGGGNEQFF
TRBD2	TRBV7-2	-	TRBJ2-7	TGTGCCAGCAGCTCGGGACTAGCGGGAGCGAACGAGCAGTACTTC	CASSSGLAGANEQYF
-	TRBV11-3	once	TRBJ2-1	TGTGCCAGCAGCCGGGACGGTGGCTCCTACAATGAGCAGTTCTTC	CASSRDGGSYNEQFF
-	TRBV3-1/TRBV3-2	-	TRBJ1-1	TGTGCCAGCAGCCAAGAGCAGGGGAACACTGAAGCTTTCTTT	CASSQEQGNTEAFF
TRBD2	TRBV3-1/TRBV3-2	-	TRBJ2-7	TGTGCCAGCAGCCAGGCACTAGCGGGGTCCTACGAGCAGTACTTC	CASSQALAGSYEQYF
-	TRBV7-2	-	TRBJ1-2	TGTGCCAGCAGCCCGGAGGCAGGGGTTGCCTATGGCTACACCTTC	CASSPEAGVAYGYTF
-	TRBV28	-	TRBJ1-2	TGTGCCAGCCTACAGAGGGCTAACTATGGCTACACCTTC	CASLQRANYGYTF
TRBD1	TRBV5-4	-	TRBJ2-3	TGTGCCAGCAGCCTAGGACAGGGGGCGAGTGTGCAGTATTTT	CASSLGQGASVQYF
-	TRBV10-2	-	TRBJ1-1	TGCGCCAGCAGTTCAATGGGACACGGGAACACTGAAGCTTTCTTT	CASSSMGHGNTEAFF
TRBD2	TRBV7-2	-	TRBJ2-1	TGTGCCAGCAGCACAGGGACTAGTTGGGACAATGAGCAGTTCTTC	CASSTGTSWDNEQFF
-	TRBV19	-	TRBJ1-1	TGTGCCAGTAGGGGGCCCTACGTTTCTGAAGCTTTCTTT	CASRGPYVSEAFF
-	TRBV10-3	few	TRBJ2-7	TGTGCCATCAGTGATGGCTACTCCTACGAGCAGTACTTC	CAISDGYSYEQYF
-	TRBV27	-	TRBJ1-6	TGTGCCAGCAGGGGAGCCCTTGGCTATAATATTTCACCCCTCCACTTT	CASRGALGYNISPLHF
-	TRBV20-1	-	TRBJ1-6	TGCAGTGCTGGTGGTGATTCACCCCTCCACTTT	CSAGGDSPLHF
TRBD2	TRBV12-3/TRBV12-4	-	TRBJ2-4	TGTGCCAGCAGTGAGCGGGAGGGTGGCATTCAGTACTTC	CASSEREGGIQYF
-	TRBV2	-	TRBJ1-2	TGTGCCAGCAGGCCGCCTCTCGGCGGCCCTGGCTATGGCTACACCTTC	CASRPPLGGPGYGYTF
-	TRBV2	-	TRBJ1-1	TGTGCCAGCACAAGGGGGTTGATGAACACTGAAGCTTTCTTT	CASTRGLMNTEAFF
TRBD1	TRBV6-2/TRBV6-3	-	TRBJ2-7	TGTGCCAGCAGTTACTGGGGACAGCTTAGCAACGAGCAGTACTTC	CASSYWGQLSNEQYF
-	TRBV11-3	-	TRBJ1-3	TGTGCCAGCAGCTTCTCAGGAAACACCATATATTTT	CASSFSGNTIYF
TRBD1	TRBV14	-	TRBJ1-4	TGTGCCAGCAGCCAGAACAGGGGTTTGCGGGAAAAACTGTTTTTT	CASSQNRGLREKLFF
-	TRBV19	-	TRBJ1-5	TGTGCCAGTAGGCCAGGGCGAAATCAGCCCCAGCATTTT	CASRPGRNQPQHF
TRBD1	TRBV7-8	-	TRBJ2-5	TGTGCCAGCAGCTTCATGAAGGGGGCGGATGAGACCCAGTACTTC	CASSFMKGADETQYF
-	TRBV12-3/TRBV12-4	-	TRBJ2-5	TGTGCCAGCAGTTTAGCCTTGGGGGTCGCAGTCGACTTC	CASSLALGVAVDF
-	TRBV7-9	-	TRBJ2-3	TGTGCCAGCAGCTGGGAGGGGGGCAGAGCAGATACGCAGTATTTT	CASSWEGGRADTQYF
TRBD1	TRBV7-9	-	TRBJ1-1	TGTGCCAGCAGCTTAGGCGGGACAGGGGACACTGAAGCTTTCTTT	CASSLGGTGDTEAFF
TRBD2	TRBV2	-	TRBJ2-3	TGTGCCAGCAGTGAAGACCTAGCGGGAGGGCAGAGTACGCAGTATTTT	CASSEDLAGGQSTQYF
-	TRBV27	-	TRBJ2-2	TGTGCCAGCAGTTTTTTGGGGAATACCGGGGAGCTGTTTTTT	CASSFLGNTGELFF
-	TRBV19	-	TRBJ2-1	TGTGCCAGTAGTTTTAACGTAGGGTCCTACAATGAGCAGTTCTTC	CASSFNVGSYNEQFF
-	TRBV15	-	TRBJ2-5	TGTGCCACCAGCAAATACAGGGAGGAGACCCAGTACTTC	CATSKYREETQYF